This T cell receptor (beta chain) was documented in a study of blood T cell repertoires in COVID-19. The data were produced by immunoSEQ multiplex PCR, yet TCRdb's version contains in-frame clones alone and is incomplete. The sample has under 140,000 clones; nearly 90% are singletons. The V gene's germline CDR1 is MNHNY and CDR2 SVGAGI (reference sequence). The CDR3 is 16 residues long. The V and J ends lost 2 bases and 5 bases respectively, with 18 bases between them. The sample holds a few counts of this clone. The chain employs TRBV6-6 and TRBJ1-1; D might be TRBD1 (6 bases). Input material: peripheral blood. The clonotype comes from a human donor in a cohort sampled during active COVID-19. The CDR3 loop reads CASSYHPTGSRTEAFF. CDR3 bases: TGTGCCAGCAGTTACCATCCTACAGGGAGTCGTACTGAAGCTTTCTTT.